The following is a T cell receptor (beta chain) sequence with its context. As yet, its antigen is unknown. The CDR3 has 14 residues. V was clipped by 0 bases and J by 2 bases, with 9 bases between them. CDR1 and CDR2 from the germline V gene are SGHRS and YFSETQ. A deep-level run was used for the assay. Sequencing was performed with immunoSEQ multiplex PCR; in TCRdb, only in-frame clones are kept and a portion is missing. The sample holds about 2.4 million clones, 93% seen once. These data are taken from a study of shared clonotypes between healthy human individuals. General observations from the study: A reduction in generation probabilities was seen for non-shared clonotypes relative to those shared by all four donors.

The source of this sequence is a man aged 18 to 29 in good health. Some clones in this sample may be carry-over from other donors' samples. Sequencing was done on a sample of naive CD4+ T cells from PBMCs. Noted subset: CD45RA+ positively selected. The chain recombines TRBV5-1 with TRBJ2-7; D not certain. CDR3 bases: TGCGCCAGCAGCTTGGACGGCGGAACCTACGAGCAGTACTTC. Its translation: CASSLDGGTYEQYF.